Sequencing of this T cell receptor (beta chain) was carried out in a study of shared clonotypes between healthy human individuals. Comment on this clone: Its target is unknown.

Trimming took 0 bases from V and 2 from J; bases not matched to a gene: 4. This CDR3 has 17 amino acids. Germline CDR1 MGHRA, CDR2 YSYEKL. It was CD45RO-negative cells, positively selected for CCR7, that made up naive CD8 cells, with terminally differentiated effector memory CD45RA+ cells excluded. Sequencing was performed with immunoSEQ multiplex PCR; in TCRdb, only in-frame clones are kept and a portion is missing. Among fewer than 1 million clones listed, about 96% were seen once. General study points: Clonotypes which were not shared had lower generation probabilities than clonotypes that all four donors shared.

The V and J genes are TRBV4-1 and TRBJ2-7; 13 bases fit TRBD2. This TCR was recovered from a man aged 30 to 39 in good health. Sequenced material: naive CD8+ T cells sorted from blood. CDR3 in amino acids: CASSQERGTSGTYEQYF. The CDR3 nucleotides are TGCGCCAGCAGCCAAGAGAGAGGGACTAGCGGGACCTACGAGCAGTACTTC.